The 2 T cell receptor beta chains listed next were all sequenced from one sample in a study of CD8+ T cells in alopecia areata. After isolation, RNA underwent reverse transcription to generate cDNA as the sequencing template. Sequencing used immunoSEQ multiplex PCR; TCRdb keeps in-frame clones, though not all of them. This sample carries 95,000 to 120,000 clones, about 50% of them seen once, and the ten largest clones take 20% to 25%. The specimen was NKG2D-low CD8+ T cells sorted from blood. The receptors come from a human donor with alopecia areata.

The chain has TRBV28 and TRBJ2-7; the match to TRBD1 covers 7 bases. The CDR3 is made up of 13 amino acids. Germline V gives CDR1 MDHEN, CDR2 SYDVKM. Unmatched junction bases numbered 8, after V lost 5 bases and J lost 7 bases. This chain's CDR3 is CASSVRGSGEQYF. In DNA form, the CDR3 reads TGTGCCAGCAGTGTCAGGGGGTCGGGTGAGCAGTACTTC.

The V and J genes are TRBV30 and TRBJ2-3; unclear D gene. Germline CDR1 is GTSNPN and CDR2 is SVGIG (reference sequence). The CDR3 totals 14 residues. V gave up 4 bases and J gave up 1 base, with 12 bases separating them. CDR3 region: CAWTLKGRTDTQYF. The DNA for the CDR3 is TGTGCCTGGACCCTAAAGGGCCGCACAGATACGCAGTATTTT.